The present T cell receptor beta chain was sequenced within a study of cytomegalovirus exposure and HLA in healthy donors. The study's findings and limits: In a later analysis, at a false discovery rate of 0.05, under 20,000 TCR beta sequences matched HLA alleles.

A few counts support this clone. Its antigen is unidentified. The V segment lost 3 bases and the J segment 6 bases; nucleotides outside the gene matches: 10. Germline V gene sequence: CDR1 MGHRA, CDR2 YSYEKL. CDR3 size: 16 residues. PCR involved 60 Vbeta and 13 Jbeta primers. Profiled with immunoSEQ multiplex PCR; TCRdb holds only in-frame clones, not every one. The sample shows 150,000 to 200,000 clones, 75% to 85% of them seen only once. Sequencing was carried out using PBMCs. The chain recombines TRBV4-1 with TRBJ1-1, with 10 bases lining up with TRBD1. The clonotype was recovered from a woman aged 18 to 35 in good health and CMV-seropositive. CDR3 nucleotides: TGCGCCAGCAGCCACCTGACGGGACAGGGGTTTTCTGAAGCTTTCTTT. Residues: CASSHLTGQGFSEAFF.